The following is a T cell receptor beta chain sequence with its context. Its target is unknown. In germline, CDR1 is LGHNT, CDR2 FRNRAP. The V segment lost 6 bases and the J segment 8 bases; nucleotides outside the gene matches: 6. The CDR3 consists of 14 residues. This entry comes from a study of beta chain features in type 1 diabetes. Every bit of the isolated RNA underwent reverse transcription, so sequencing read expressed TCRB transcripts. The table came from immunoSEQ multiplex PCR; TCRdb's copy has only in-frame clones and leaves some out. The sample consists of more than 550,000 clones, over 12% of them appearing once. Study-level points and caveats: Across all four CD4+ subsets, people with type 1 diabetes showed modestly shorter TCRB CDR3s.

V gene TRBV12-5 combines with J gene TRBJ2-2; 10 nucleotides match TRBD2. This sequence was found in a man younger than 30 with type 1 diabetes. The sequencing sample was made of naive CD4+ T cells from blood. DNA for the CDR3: TGTGCTAGTGGCCCTAGCGGGAGTACGGGGGAGCTGTTTTTT. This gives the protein CASGPSGSTGELFF.